This passage covers 20 T cell receptor beta chains from one sample sequenced in a study of blood T cells in healthy people across ages. Primers used in a second PCR of roughly 6 to 12 cycles were a sample-barcoded 5' primer and a J-beta primer mix. A single record per CDR3 protein comes from TCRdb applying MiXCR to the 5' RACE reads. The table has some 1.7 million distinct CDR3 sequences, approximately 28% seen once. Material: blood. These receptors all stem from a woman in her thirties in good health.

The table lists this clonotype with a few counts. The chain carries TRBV10-3 and TRBJ2-6, with TRBD1 matching 11 bases. The CDR3 consists of 20 residues. The germline V gene has CDR1 ENHRY and CDR2 SYGVKD. Germline trimming cut 6 bases from V and 0 bases from J; bases unmatched to any gene: 13. The CDR3 region has the DNA TGTGCCATCAGGGCCGGGACAGGGGGATCAAACCACTCTGGGGCCAACGTCCTGACTTTC. Its protein is CAIRAGTGGSNHSGANVLTF.

This clonotype was picked up a small number of times. The gene calls are TRBV4-3 and TRBJ2-3; unclear D gene. V was shortened by 0 bases and J by 0 bases, with 4 bases between the two germline ends. The CDR3 covers 14 residues. Germline assignment: CDR1 LGHNA and CDR2 YSLEER. This CDR3 reads CASSQESSTDTQYF. CDR3 in DNA: TGCGCCAGCAGCCAAGAATCTAGCACAGATACGCAGTATTTT.

The sample holds a few counts of this clonotype. The J gene is TRBJ1-4, the V gene TRBV2; no definite D call. Trimming removed 6 bases from V and 7 bases from J, with 18 bases in between. Per the germline V gene, CDR1 is SNHLY and CDR2 is FYNNEI. The CDR3 is 15 residues long. CDR3 loop: CASSTNGERGEKLFF. CDR3 nucleotide sequence: TGTGCCAGCAGCACCAACGGCGAGCGCGGTGAAAAACTGTTTTTT. Looking up the rest from reference TRBV2 and TRBJ1-4 gives the full variable domain: EPEVTQTPSHQVTQMGQEVILRCVPISNHLYFYWYRQILGQKVEFLVSFYNNEISEKSEIFDDQFSVERPDGSNFTLKIRSTKLEDSAMYFCASSTNGERGEKLFFGSGTQLSVL.

The rearrangement joins TRBV10-3 to TRBJ1-4, with 7 nucleotides matching TRBD1. In germline, CDR1 is ENHRY, CDR2 SYGVKD. Trimming took 3 bases from V and 0 from J; bases not matched to a gene: 7. The CDR3 covers 17 residues. The CDR3 DNA reads TGTGCCATCAGTGAACAACCCGGGACAGCAACTAATGAAAAACTGTTTTTT. Its protein product is CAISEQPGTATNEKLFF.

This chain connects TRBV7-2 to TRBJ2-1; 12 bases are shared with TRBD2. Germline V CDR1 and CDR2: SGHTA, FQGNSA. V lost 5 bases, J lost 8 bases, and 7 bases stayed unmatched. The length of the CDR3 is 15 residues. DNA of the CDR3: TGTGCCAGCAGCCTCCTAGCGGGAGGGTGGGATGAGCAGTTCTTC. Protein: CASSLLAGGWDEQFF.

This clonotype occurred many times. The rearrangement joins TRBV25-1 to TRBJ2-5; 8 nucleotides align to TRBD1. The CDR3 totals 13 residues. V trimming: 8 bases; J trimming: 4 bases; junction bases outside the gene matches: 6. CDR1 MGHDK and CDR2 SYGVNS come from the germline V gene. This chain's CDR3 is CASGQTGAETQYF. CDR3 sequence (DNA): TGTGCCAGCGGCCAGACAGGGGCAGAGACCCAGTACTTC.

The V call is TRBV4-1, the J call TRBJ1-6; 9 bases agree with TRBD1. Trimming took 0 bases from V and 9 from J; bases not matched to a gene: 9. Germline CDR1 reads MGHRA; CDR2 reads YSYEKL. The CDR3 is made up of 17 amino acids. The CDR3 loop is CASSQDQRTGGGSPLHF. The DNA for the CDR3 is TGCGCCAGCAGCCAAGATCAGAGAACAGGGGGCGGTTCACCCCTCCACTTT.

The chain couples TRBV6-1 to TRBJ2-7; 8 bases map to TRBD1. The CDR3 contains 14 residues. Germline trimming cut 6 bases from V and 5 bases from J; bases unmatched to any gene: 9. The germline V gene encodes CDR1 MNHNS and CDR2 SASEGT. CDR3 sequence: CASRGQVNWDEQYF. Here the CDR3 DNA reads TGTGCCAGCAGGGGACAGGTCAATTGGGACGAGCAGTACTTC.

The table lists this clonotype with many counts. V usage is TRBV5-1 and J usage is TRBJ2-5; the D call may be TRBD1 or TRBD2 (5 bases each). The CDR3 extends over 15 amino acids. The V gene's germline CDR1 is SGHRS and CDR2 YFSETQ. With 1 base removed from V and 4 bases from J, the gap between germline ends came to 14 bases. The CDR3 DNA is TGCGCCAGCAGCTTGAATGACCCAGGGAGAGAGACCCAGTACTTC. Amino acids: CASSLNDPGRETQYF. Looking up the rest from reference TRBV5-1 and TRBJ2-5 gives the full variable domain: KAGVTQTPRYLIKTRGQQVTLSCSPISGHRSVSWYQQTPGQGLQFLFEYFSETQRNKGNFPGRFSGRQFSNSRSEMNVSTLELGDSALYLCASSLNDPGRETQYFGPGTRLLVL.

The rearrangement joins TRBV2 to TRBJ2-5, with D possibly TRBD2 on 5 matching bases. The CDR3 is made up of 16 amino acids. With 4 bases removed from V and 3 bases from J, the gap between germline ends came to 18 bases. CDR1 is SNHLY and CDR2 is FYNNEI in the germline V gene. In DNA, the CDR3 is TGTGCCAGCAGTGGGAGCGGAGGAGCTAAGGAAGAGACCCAGTACTTC. Translation gives CASSGSGGAKEETQYF.

The chain carries TRBV6-5 and TRBJ1-2, with TRBD1 matching over 7 bases. V shed 6 bases, J shed 4 bases, and the junction held 14 bases outside the gene matches. This CDR3 has 16 amino acids. Germline CDR1 reads MNHEY; CDR2 reads SVGAGI. DNA for the CDR3: TGTGCCAGCAGGACCCTTTTACAGGGGTTGTCCTATGGCTACACCTTC. It codes for CASRTLLQGLSYGYTF.

The V call is TRBV7-2, the J call TRBJ1-1, with 9 nucleotides matching TRBD1. Germline V gives CDR1 SGHTA, CDR2 FQGNSA. V lost 4 bases, J lost 12 bases, and 6 bases stayed unmatched. The CDR3 covers 12 residues. The CDR3: CASSSGTGKTFF. In DNA, the CDR3 is TGTGCCAGCAGCTCGGGGACAGGGAAAACTTTCTTT.

The J gene is TRBJ1-4, the V gene TRBV18; D is uncertain. The CDR3 covers 16 residues. V was clipped by 10 bases and J by 5 bases, with 23 bases between them. Germline V CDR1 and CDR2: KGHSH, LQKENI. As DNA, the CDR3 is TGTGCCAACTCGCCCTCCGTCGCCAGAGGAAATGAAAAACTGTTTTTT. Translated, it gives CANSPSVARGNEKLFF.

V and J are TRBV29-1 and TRBJ1-3, with unresolved D. The germline V gene encodes CDR1 SQVTM and CDR2 ANQGSEA. Trimming pared 7 bases from V and 4 bases from J, leaving 8 bases between. The CDR3 spans 11 residues. CDR3 nucleotide sequence: TGCAGCGCCGTTGGGGGAAACACCATATATTTT. Translation: CSAVGGNTIYF.

This clonotype was observed a few times. The CDR3 is CSARGVQGAGGYTF. The CDR3 region has the DNA TGCAGTGCTAGAGGAGTCCAGGGGGCCGGGGGCTACACCTTC. The rearrangement links TRBV20-1 to TRBJ1-2; 8 positions match TRBD1. CDR1 DFQATT and CDR2 SNEGSKA come from the germline V gene (reference sequence). Trimming removed 1 base from V and 8 bases from J; junction bases left unmatched: 9. CDR3 length equals 14 residues.

This clonotype was counted a single time. The chain combines TRBV11-2 with TRBJ2-1, with TRBD1 identical over 10 bases. V lost 3 bases and J lost 7; bases outside the gene matches: 6. Germline V gene sequence: CDR1 SGHAT, CDR2 FQNNGV. CDR3 size: 15 residues. CDR3 DNA: TGTGCCAGCAGCTTCGGGACAGGGGCGATGAATGAGCAGTTCTTC. This sequence encodes CASSFGTGAMNEQFF.

The table lists this clonotype with many counts. This chain connects TRBV2 to TRBJ2-3, with a possible D match to TRBD1 (6 bases). V was pared by 7 bases and J by 6 bases, with 14 bases between. Germline loops: CDR1 SNHLY, CDR2 FYNNEI. The CDR3 runs 13 residues. CDR3 residues: CASKVDRTDTQYF. The CDR3 region has the DNA TGTGCCAGCAAAGTTGACAGGACCGATACGCAGTATTTT. The whole variable domain, remainder taken from reference TRBV2 and TRBJ2-3, is EPEVTQTPSHQVTQMGQEVILRCVPISNHLYFYWYRQILGQKVEFLVSFYNNEISEKSEIFDDQFSVERPDGSNFTLKIRSTKLEDSAMYFCASKVDRTDTQYFGPGTRLTVL.

This clonotype was counted a few times. The chain employs TRBV4-3 and TRBJ2-1; D not certain. The CDR3 length is 16 residues. Germline V gene data show CDR1 as LGHNA and CDR2 as YSLEER. V dropped 1 base and J dropped 8 bases, with 18 bases sitting between them. Here the CDR3 DNA reads TGCGCCAGCAGCCAAGGGACGGACCCCCTGGGCGATGAGCAGTTCTTC. Residues: CASSQGTDPLGDEQFF.

This chain connects TRBV29-1 to TRBJ2-1; TRBD1 or TRBD2 may be the D gene (5 bases each). CDR3 length: 13 amino acids. Germline V gene sequence: CDR1 SQVTM, CDR2 ANQGSEA. The V end was cut by 5 bases, the J end by 4 bases, with 12 bases between. The CDR3 sequence is CSVTGARYNEQFF. The CDR3 region has the DNA TGCAGCGTTACCGGGGCGCGGTACAATGAGCAGTTCTTC.

This clonotype was counted a few times. The genes are TRBV20-1 and TRBJ1-5; D is uncertain. The CDR3 runs to 16 residues. Trimming cost V 0 bases and J 0 bases, with 12 bases left between them. Germline-derived CDR1 and CDR2 are DFQATT and SNEGSKA (reference sequence). CDR3 residues: CSARDKTSYSNQPQHF. The CDR3 coding sequence is TGCAGTGCTAGAGATAAGACCTCTTATAGCAATCAGCCCCAGCATTTT.